This note documents a single TCR beta chain sequence. Antigen specificity is unknown. Then a second PCR, running about 6 to 12 cycles, was carried out with a sample-barcoded 5' primer and a J-beta primer mix. TCRdb re-derived calls from the 5' RACE reads in MiXCR, one entry per CDR3 protein. This sample has roughly 1.4 million distinct CDR3 sequences, with approximately 63% found just once. The V gene's germline CDR1 is MNHNS and CDR2 SASEGT. The ends lost 2 bases at V and 5 bases at J; junction bases unmatched: 3. CDR3 length equals 15 residues. This specimen belongs to a study of blood T cells in healthy people across ages. General observations from the study: Versus aged donors, long-lived donors had higher diversity and more naive CD4+ cells. Diversity of TCR beta per million T cells declined in a roughly linear way with age.

Collection of roughly 9.6 milliliters of peripheral blood was performed for each donor. The TCR originated in a young man in good health. The chain has TRBV6-1 and TRBJ2-3; TRBD2 matches 11 bases. The sequenced material came from blood. The CDR3 loop is CASSEILAGVDTQYF. DNA for the CDR3: TGTGCCAGCAGTGAAATACTAGCGGGAGTAGATACGCAGTATTTT.